This T cell receptor beta chain was identified in a study of neurological immune-mediated disorders. The study's findings and limits: The level of TCR clonal expansion was highest in patients with HTLV-1-associated myelopathy and lowest in multiple sclerosis, where it fell below the level seen in healthy controls.

V lost 5 bases and J 9 bases, leaving 20 bases between the germline ends. The CDR3 sequence is 14 residues long. CDR1 is PRHDT, CDR2 FYEKMQ, per germline (reference sequence). With 10-nucleotide random UMIs included, cDNA was synthesized by 5'RACE. TCRdb used MiXCR to reprocess the 5' RACE reads, holding one entry per CDR3 protein. The sample lists more than 75,000 distinct CDR3 sequences, 10% occurring once. This clonotype was detected ten times or more. No antigen is known for it. Sequencing was performed on PBMCs. This TCR was recovered from a middle-aged man in good health. This chain joins TRBV13 and TRBJ2-7, with D uncertain. CDR3 amino acids: CASSGRTGSFLQYF. Written as DNA, the CDR3 is TGTGCCAGCAGCGGTCGAACCGGCTCCTTCCTGCAGTACTTC.